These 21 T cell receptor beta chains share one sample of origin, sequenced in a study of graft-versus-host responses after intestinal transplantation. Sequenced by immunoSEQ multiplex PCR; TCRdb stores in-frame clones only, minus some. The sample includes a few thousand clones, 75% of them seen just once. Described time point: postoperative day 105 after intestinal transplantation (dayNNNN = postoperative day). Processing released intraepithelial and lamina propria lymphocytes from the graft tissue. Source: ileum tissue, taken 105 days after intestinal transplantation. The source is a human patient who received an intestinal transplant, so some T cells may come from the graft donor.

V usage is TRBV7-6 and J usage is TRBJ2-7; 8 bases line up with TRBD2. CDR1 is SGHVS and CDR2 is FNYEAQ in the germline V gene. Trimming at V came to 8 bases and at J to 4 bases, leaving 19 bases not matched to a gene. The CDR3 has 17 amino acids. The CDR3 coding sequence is TGTGCCAGCTCAACGGGGGGCGTAGGGACTAGACCATACGAGCAGTACTTC. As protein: CASSTGGVGTRPYEQYF.

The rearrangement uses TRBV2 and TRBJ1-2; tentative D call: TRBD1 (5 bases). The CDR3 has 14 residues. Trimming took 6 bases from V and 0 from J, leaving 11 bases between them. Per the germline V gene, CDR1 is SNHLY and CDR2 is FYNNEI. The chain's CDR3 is CASSRDSANYGYTF. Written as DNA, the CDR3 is TGTGCCAGCAGCCGAGACAGTGCTAACTATGGCTACACCTTC.

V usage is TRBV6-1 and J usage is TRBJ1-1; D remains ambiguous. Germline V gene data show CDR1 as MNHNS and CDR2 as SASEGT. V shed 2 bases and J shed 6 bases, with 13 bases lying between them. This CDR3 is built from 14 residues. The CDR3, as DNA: TGTGCCAGCAGTGAACTGTGGTACGGGCCTGAAGCTTTCTTT. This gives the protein CASSELWYGPEAFF.

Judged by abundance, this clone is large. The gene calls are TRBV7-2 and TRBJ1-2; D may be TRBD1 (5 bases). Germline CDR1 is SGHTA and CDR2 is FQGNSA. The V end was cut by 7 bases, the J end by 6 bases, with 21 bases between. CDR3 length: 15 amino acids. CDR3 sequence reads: CASTPSYGTANGYTF. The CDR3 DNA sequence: TGTGCCAGCACCCCATCCTACGGGACGGCAAATGGCTACACCTTC.

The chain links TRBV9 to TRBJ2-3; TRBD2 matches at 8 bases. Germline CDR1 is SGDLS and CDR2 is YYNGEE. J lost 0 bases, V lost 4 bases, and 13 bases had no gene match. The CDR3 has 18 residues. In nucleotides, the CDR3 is TGTGCCAGCAGCCTACCGCCGGGACTAGGGACTAGCACAGATACGCAGTATTTT. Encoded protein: CASSLPPGLGTSTDTQYF.

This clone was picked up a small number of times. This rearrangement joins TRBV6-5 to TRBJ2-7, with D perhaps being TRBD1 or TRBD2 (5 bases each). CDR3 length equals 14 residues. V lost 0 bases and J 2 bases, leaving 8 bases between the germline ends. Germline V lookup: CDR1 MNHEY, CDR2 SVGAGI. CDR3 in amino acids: CASSYSEGPYEQYF. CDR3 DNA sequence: TGTGCCAGCAGTTACTCAGAGGGACCCTACGAGCAGTACTTC.

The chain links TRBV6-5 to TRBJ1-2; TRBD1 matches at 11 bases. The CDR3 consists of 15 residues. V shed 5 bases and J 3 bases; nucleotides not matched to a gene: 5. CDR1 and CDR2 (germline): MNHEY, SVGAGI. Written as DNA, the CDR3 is TGTGCCAGCAGTGGCCGGGACAGGGGGTACTATGGCTACACCTTC. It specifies CASSGRDRGYYGYTF.

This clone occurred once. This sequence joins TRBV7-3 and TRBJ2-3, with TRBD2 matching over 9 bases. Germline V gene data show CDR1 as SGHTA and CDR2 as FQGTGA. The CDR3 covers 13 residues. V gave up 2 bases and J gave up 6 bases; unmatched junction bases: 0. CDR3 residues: CASSLGLADTQYF. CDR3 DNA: TGTGCCAGCAGCTTAGGACTAGCGGATACGCAGTATTTT.

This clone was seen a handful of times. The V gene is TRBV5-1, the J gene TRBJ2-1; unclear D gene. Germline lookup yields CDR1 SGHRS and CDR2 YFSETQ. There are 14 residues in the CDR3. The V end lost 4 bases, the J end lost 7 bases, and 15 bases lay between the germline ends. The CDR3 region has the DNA TGCGCCAGCAGCCGGCTGGGTACAGATAATGAGCAGTTCTTC. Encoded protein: CASSRLGTDNEQFF.

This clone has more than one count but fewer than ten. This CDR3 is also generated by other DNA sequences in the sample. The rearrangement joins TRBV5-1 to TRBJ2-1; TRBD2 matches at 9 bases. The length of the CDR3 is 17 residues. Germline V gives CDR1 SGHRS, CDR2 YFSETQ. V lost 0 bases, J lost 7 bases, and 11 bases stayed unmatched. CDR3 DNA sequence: TGCGCCAGCAGCTTGGCTGGGGGCGGGAGGGCCGGAAATGAGCAGTTCTTC. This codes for CASSLAGGGRAGNEQFF. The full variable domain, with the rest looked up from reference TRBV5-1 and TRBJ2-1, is KAGVTQTPRYLIKTRGQQVTLSCSPISGHRSVSWYQQTPGQGLQFLFEYFSETQRNKGNFPGRFSGRQFSNSRSEMNVSTLELGDSALYLCASSLAGGGRAGNEQFFGPGTRLTVL.

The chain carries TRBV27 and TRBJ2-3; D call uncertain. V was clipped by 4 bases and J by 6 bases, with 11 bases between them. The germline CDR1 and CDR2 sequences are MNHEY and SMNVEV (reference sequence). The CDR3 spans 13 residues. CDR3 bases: TGTGCCAGCAGTTCCCGCTTAATGGATACGCAGTATTTT. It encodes CASSSRLMDTQYF.

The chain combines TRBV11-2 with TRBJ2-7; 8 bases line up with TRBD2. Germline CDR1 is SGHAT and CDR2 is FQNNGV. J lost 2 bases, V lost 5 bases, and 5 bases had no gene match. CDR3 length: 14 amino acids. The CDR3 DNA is TGTGCCAGCAGCACCGGGACTAGGCCCTACGAGCAGTACTTC. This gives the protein CASSTGTRPYEQYF.

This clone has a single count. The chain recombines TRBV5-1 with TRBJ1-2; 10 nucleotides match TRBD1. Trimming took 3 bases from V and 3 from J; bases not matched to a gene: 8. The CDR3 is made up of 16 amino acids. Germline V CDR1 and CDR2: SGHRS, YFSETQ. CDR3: CASSSRRGQGDYGYTF. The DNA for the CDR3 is TGCGCCAGCAGCTCCCGGAGAGGACAGGGGGACTATGGCTACACCTTC.

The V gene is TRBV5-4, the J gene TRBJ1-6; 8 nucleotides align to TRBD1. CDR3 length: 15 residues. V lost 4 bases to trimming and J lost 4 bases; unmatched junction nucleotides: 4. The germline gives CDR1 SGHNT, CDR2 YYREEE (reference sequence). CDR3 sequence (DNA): TGTGCCAGCAGCCCAGGGGGCGCGTATAATTCACCCCTCCACTTT. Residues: CASSPGGAYNSPLHF.

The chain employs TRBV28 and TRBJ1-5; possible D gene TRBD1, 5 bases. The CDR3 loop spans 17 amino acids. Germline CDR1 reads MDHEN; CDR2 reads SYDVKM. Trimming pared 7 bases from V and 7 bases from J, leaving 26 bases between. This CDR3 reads CASNPPDGAGRGQPQHF. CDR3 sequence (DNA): TGTGCCAGCAACCCCCCGGACGGGGCTGGGCGTGGGCAGCCCCAGCATTTT.

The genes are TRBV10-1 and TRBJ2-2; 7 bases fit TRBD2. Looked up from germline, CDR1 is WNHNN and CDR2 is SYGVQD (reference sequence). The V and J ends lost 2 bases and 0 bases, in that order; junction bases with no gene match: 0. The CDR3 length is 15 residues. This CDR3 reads CASSEGLANTGELFF. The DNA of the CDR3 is TGCGCCAGCAGTGAGGGACTAGCGAACACCGGGGAGCTGTTTTTT.

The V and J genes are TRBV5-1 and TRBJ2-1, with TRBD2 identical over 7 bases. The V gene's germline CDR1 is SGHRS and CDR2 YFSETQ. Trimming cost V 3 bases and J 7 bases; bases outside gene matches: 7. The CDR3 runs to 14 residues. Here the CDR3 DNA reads TGCGCCAGCAGCTGGGGGGGTTTAGAGAATGAGCAGTTCTTC. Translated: CASSWGGLENEQFF.

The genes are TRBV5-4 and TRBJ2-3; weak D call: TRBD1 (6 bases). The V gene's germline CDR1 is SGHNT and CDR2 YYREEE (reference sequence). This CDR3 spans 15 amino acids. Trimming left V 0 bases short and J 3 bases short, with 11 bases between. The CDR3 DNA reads TGTGCCAGCAGCTTGGGGGGGCCGGGGACAGATACGCAGTATTTT. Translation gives CASSLGGPGTDTQYF.

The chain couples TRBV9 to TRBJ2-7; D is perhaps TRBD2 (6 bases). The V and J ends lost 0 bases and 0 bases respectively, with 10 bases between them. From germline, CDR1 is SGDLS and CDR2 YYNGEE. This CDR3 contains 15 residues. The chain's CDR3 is CASSVDAGLSYEQYF. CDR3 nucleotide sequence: TGTGCCAGCAGCGTAGATGCGGGGCTCTCCTACGAGCAGTACTTC. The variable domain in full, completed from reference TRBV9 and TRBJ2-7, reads DSGVTQTPKHLITATGQRVTLRCSPRSGDLSVYWYQQSLDQGLQFLIQYYNGEERAKGNILERFSAQQFPDLHSELNLSSLELGDSALYFCASSVDAGLSYEQYFGPGTRLTVT.

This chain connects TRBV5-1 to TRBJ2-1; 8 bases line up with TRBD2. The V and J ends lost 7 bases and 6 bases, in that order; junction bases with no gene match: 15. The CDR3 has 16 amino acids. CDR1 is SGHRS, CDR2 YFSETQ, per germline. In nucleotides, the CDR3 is TGCGCCAGCTCGGAATCCGGGACTAGGGGCTCCAATGAGCAGTTCTTC. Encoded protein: CASSESGTRGSNEQFF.

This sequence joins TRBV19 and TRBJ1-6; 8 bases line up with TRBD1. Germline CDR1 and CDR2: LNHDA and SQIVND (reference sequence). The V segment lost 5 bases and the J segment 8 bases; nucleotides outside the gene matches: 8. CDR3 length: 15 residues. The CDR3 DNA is TGTGCCAGTAGTCCCCAGACAGGGGTGGATTCACCCCTCCACTTT. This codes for CASSPQTGVDSPLHF.